This is a list of T cell receptor beta chains from one sample in a study of blood T cell repertoires in COVID-19. Profiled with immunoSEQ multiplex PCR; TCRdb holds only in-frame clones, not every one. The profile shows under 200,000 clones, 85% to 95% of them singletons. Sequencing was done on a sample of peripheral blood. These receptors were collected from a middle-aged man with acute or convalescent COVID-19. Each CDR3 is given with its conserved first and last residue. A D gene is named only where the DNA matches it firmly. Expanded clones get a size class; other rows say once, few or many, or leave the size out.

size,D,V,J,CDR3,DNA
.,TRBD1,TRBV6-5,TRBJ1-4,CASRGDRVSEKLFF,TGTGCCAGCAGAGGGGACAGGGTTAGCGAAAAACTGTTTTTT
.,.,TRBV29-1,TRBJ2-3,CSVYGRNSDTQYF,TGCAGCGTTTACGGGAGAAACTCAGATACGCAGTATTTT
.,.,TRBV5-4,TRBJ1-6,CASSAFGGGDSPLHF,TGTGCCAGCAGCGCATTTGGGGGAGGTGATTCACCCCTCCACTTT
.,.,TRBV7-8,TRBJ1-3,CASSPKRGRSVNKLSGNTIYF,TGTGCCAGCAGCCCAAAACGAGGCAGATCCGTCAACAAACTCTCTGGAAACACCATATATTTT
.,.,TRBV6-5,TRBJ2-1,CASSYYQGTYNEQFF,TGTGCCAGCAGTTACTACCAGGGAACCTACAATGAGCAGTTCTTC
.,TRBD2,TRBV5-5,TRBJ2-7,CASRLAGGPYEQYF,TGTGCCAGCAGACTAGCGGGAGGGCCCTACGAGCAGTACTTC
.,TRBD1,TRBV10-3,TRBJ1-1,CAINQGAMNTEAFF,TGTGCCATCAACCAGGGGGCCATGAACACTGAAGCTTTCTTT
.,.,TRBV11-2,TRBJ1-1,CASSSPGQLRSTEAFF,TGTGCCAGCAGCTCGCCCGGACAGTTGAGGTCAACTGAAGCTTTCTTT
.,.,TRBV3-1/TRBV3-2,TRBJ1-2,CASSQDYIGYTF,TGTGCCAGCAGCCAAGATTACATTGGCTACACCTTC
.,TRBD1,TRBV9,TRBJ2-1,CASSVDVRGYNEQFF,TGTGCCAGCAGCGTGGATGTCAGGGGGTATAATGAGCAGTTCTTC
.,.,TRBV19,TRBJ1-4,CASSIVGFSREKLFF,TGTGCCAGTAGTATAGTGGGCTTTTCGCGTGAAAAACTGTTTTTT
.,.,TRBV30,TRBJ1-5,CAWGTGGSNQPQHF,TGTGCCTGGGGGACGGGGGGGAGCAATCAGCCCCAGCATTTT
.,.,TRBV6-5,TRBJ1-4,CASGGVDEKLFF,TGTGCCAGCGGGGGGGTGGATGAAAAACTGTTTTTT
once,TRBD1,TRBV5-8,TRBJ2-3,CASSFRQGTDTQYF,TGTGCCAGCAGCTTCCGACAGGGGACGGATACGCAGTATTTT
once,.,TRBV9,TRBJ2-3,CASSVGTSTDTQYF,TGTGCCAGCAGCGTAGGGACTAGCACAGATACGCAGTATTTT
.,.,TRBV18,TRBJ2-5,CASSPAGVIETQYF,TGTGCCAGCTCACCGGCCGGGGTGATAGAGACCCAGTACTTC
.,TRBD1,TRBV6-1,TRBJ2-5,CASSDRDRIQTQYF,TGTGCCAGCAGTGACCGGGACAGGATTCAGACCCAGTACTTC
.,.,TRBV5-1,TRBJ2-1,CASSLGLGVRDSYNEQFF,TGCGCCAGCAGCTTGGGGCTGGGTGTGAGGGACTCCTACAATGAGCAGTTCTTC
.,TRBD1,TRBV6-5,TRBJ2-3,CASNRQGSTDTQYF,TGTGCCAGCAACCGACAGGGTTCGACAGATACGCAGTATTTT
.,TRBD2,TRBV10-3,TRBJ2-1,CAISEGGGYNEQFF,TGTGCCATCAGTGAGGGCGGGGGCTACAATGAGCAGTTCTTC
.,TRBD1,TRBV3-1/TRBV3-2,TRBJ2-1,CASSQWDRGQGPFF,TGTGCCAGCAGCCAATGGGACAGGGGGCAAGGTCCGTTCTTC
.,.,TRBV6-1,TRBJ2-7,CASSEDRAVGAYYEQYF,TGTGCCAGCAGTGAAGACAGGGCGGTAGGGGCATACTACGAGCAGTACTTC
once,TRBD1,TRBV2,TRBJ2-5,CASRNLLGTGQETQYF,TGTGCCAGCAGGAATCTACTCGGGACAGGTCAAGAGACCCAGTACTTC
.,TRBD2,TRBV30,TRBJ2-2,CALDGVPAGAITGELFF,TGTGCCTTGGATGGTGTTCCGGCGGGAGCGATCACCGGGGAGCTGTTTTTT
.,TRBD1,TRBV27,TRBJ1-6,CASTKTRQGRYSPLHF,TGTGCCAGCACAAAAACGCGACAGGGGAGGTATTCACCCCTCCACTTT
.,.,TRBV30,TRBJ2-1,CAWSGTVDEQFF,TGTGCCTGGAGTGGTACAGTAGATGAGCAGTTCTTC
.,TRBD1,TRBV11-1,TRBJ1-2,CASGYRQGDSYTF,TGTGCCAGCGGATACCGACAGGGGGATAGCTACACCTTC
.,.,TRBV6-6,TRBJ2-3,CASSYSSTGDTQYF,TGTGCCAGCAGTTACTCGAGTACGGGGGATACGCAGTATTTT
.,TRBD1,TRBV14,TRBJ1-2,CASSQEWTGGYFNYGYTF,TGTGCCAGCAGCCAAGAATGGACAGGGGGCTACTTTAACTATGGCTACACCTTC
.,TRBD1,TRBV14,TRBJ2-3,CASSQAGGRPTDTQYF,TGTGCCAGCAGCCAAGCAGGGGGCAGGCCCACAGATACGCAGTATTTT
once,TRBD2,TRBV7-2,TRBJ2-5,CASSLGGGAQETQYF,TGTGCCAGCAGCTTAGGCGGGGGGGCCCAAGAGACCCAGTACTTC
.,TRBD1,TRBV9,TRBJ2-3,CASSLIGTGASTDTQYF,TGTGCCAGCAGCCTGATCGGGACAGGGGCCTCAACAGATACGCAGTATTTT
once,TRBD2,TRBV7-8,TRBJ2-2,CASSFMGRGANTGELFF,TGTGCCAGCAGCTTTATGGGCCGGGGGGCGAACACCGGGGAGCTGTTTTTT
.,.,TRBV5-6,TRBJ1-6,CASSYGQSYSPLHF,TGTGCCAGCAGCTACGGACAGTCTTATTCACCCCTCCACTTT
.,TRBD1,TRBV28,TRBJ1-1,CASSYYGTGRTEAFF,TGTGCCAGCAGTTATTACGGGACAGGGAGGACTGAAGCTTTCTTT
.,TRBD1,TRBV6-5,TRBJ1-5,CASIQGAPGQPQHF,TGTGCCAGCATTCAGGGGGCGCCGGGTCAGCCCCAGCATTTT
.,.,TRBV7-6,TRBJ1-5,CASSLEHRVGQPQHF,TGTGCCAGCAGCTTAGAACACAGGGTTGGGCAGCCCCAGCATTTT
.,.,TRBV5-1,TRBJ2-6,CASSPGQGLNSGANVLTF,TGCGCCAGCAGCCCAGGACAGGGACTAAACTCTGGGGCCAACGTCCTGACTTTC
.,.,TRBV14,TRBJ2-3,CASSSRYTDTQYF,TGTGCCAGCAGCTCCCGCTACACAGATACGCAGTATTTT
.,TRBD1,TRBV3-1/TRBV3-2,TRBJ1-6,CASSTGVGNSPLHF,TGTGCCAGCAGTACAGGGGTGGGTAATTCACCCCTCCACTTT
.,.,TRBV28,TRBJ1-3,CASSFGDRIDSGNTIYF,TGTGCCAGCAGTTTCGGAGACAGGATTGACTCTGGAAACACCATATATTTT
.,.,TRBV10-2,TRBJ2-2,CASQGGKNTGELFF,TGCGCCAGCCAAGGGGGAAAGAACACCGGGGAGCTGTTTTTT
.,.,TRBV11-2,TRBJ1-4,CASSAFREKLFF,TGTGCCAGCAGCGCATTCCGGGAAAAACTGTTTTTT
.,.,TRBV5-4,TRBJ1-1,CASSPRGANTEAFF,TGTGCCAGCAGCCCCCGGGGAGCGAACACTGAAGCTTTCTTT
.,.,TRBV2,TRBJ1-4,CATKAPGATNEKLFF,TGTGCCACAAAGGCCCCAGGGGCAACTAATGAAAAACTGTTTTTT